This T cell receptor beta chain was sequenced during a study of preoperative IRX-2 immunotherapy in early breast cancer. TCRdb's copy holds only in-frame clones and misses some; the assay was immunoSEQ multiplex PCR. The sample includes approximately 96,000 clones, 86% of them seen just once. Treatment meaning: preoperative locoregional IRX-2 cytokine immunotherapy. This phase Ib study tested locoregional IRX-2 cytokine immunotherapy given before surgery. Germline V CDR1 and CDR2: MDHEN, SYDVKM. The CDR3 length is 14 residues. J lost 7 bases, V lost 5 bases, and 7 bases had no gene match. The chain employs TRBV28 and TRBJ1-4; 7 bases are a match to TRBD1. The receptor comes from a human donor with breast cancer. The source was tumor tissue, collected after IRX-2 immunotherapy. DNA of the CDR3: TGTGCCAGCAGTCGACAGGGCGTAGGTGAAAAACTGTTTTTT. It specifies CASSRQGVGEKLFF.